The 18 T cell receptor beta chains below all came from one sample that was sequenced in a study of cytomegalovirus exposure and HLA in healthy donors. Sequencing was performed with immunoSEQ multiplex PCR; in TCRdb, only in-frame clones are kept and a portion is missing. The sample lists about 330,000 clones; roughly 87% were seen once. The sequenced sample consisted of PBMCs. All receptors derive from a woman younger than 45 in good health and CMV-seropositive.

The chain recombines TRBV5-1 with TRBJ2-5, with D possibly matching TRBD2 (7 bases). The V end was cut by 1 base, the J end by 1 base, with 8 bases between. The CDR3 runs 14 residues. Germline CDR1 SGHRS, CDR2 YFSETQ. The CDR3 DNA reads TGCGCCAGCAGCTTGAGGGGGGGCCAAGAGACCCAGTACTTC. This translates into CASSLRGGQETQYF.

There are a few counts of this clone. The rearrangement uses TRBV7-9 and TRBJ2-7; 8 bases align to TRBD1. The trim removed 4 bases at V and 2 bases at J, leaving 7 bases unmatched. This CDR3 is built from 15 residues. The germline CDR1 and CDR2 sequences are SEHNR and FQNEAQ (reference sequence). CDR3 DNA: TGTGCCAGCAGCTCACGGACAGGGTCACCCTACGAGCAGTACTTC. It specifies CASSSRTGSPYEQYF.

The gene calls are TRBV14 and TRBJ2-7; D is possibly TRBD1 (5 bases). Trimming cost V 4 bases and J 0 bases, with 10 bases left between them. The V gene's germline CDR1 is SGHDN and CDR2 FVKESK. The CDR3 is 14 amino acids. The CDR3 is CASSPETVSYEQYF. For the CDR3, the DNA is TGTGCCAGCAGCCCCGAGACAGTCTCCTACGAGCAGTACTTC.

The rearrangement links TRBV7-6 to TRBJ2-7; D tentatively fits TRBD1 or TRBD2 (6 bases each). Trimming cost V 5 bases and J 2 bases, with 16 bases left between them. Germline V CDR1 and CDR2: SGHVS, FNYEAQ. The CDR3 contains 15 residues. The CDR3 DNA reads TGTGCCAGCAGCCAACGGGGGCCTCCCCCCTACGAGCAGTACTTC. Protein: CASSQRGPPPYEQYF.

The CDR3 nucleotides read TGTGCCTGGGGAGCGGACGCCAACTACGAGCAGTACTTC. Translation gives CAWGADANYEQYF. This chain joins TRBV30 and TRBJ2-7; TRBD2 is a possible D gene (5 bases). The CDR3 runs to 13 residues. V dropped 5 bases and J dropped 3 bases, with 14 bases sitting between them. Germline CDR1 is GTSNPN and CDR2 is SVGIG (reference sequence).

This chain links TRBV5-1 with TRBJ2-2; a possible D gene is TRBD2 (6 bases). V shed 0 bases and J shed 3 bases, with 9 bases lying between them. The germline gives CDR1 SGHRS, CDR2 YFSETQ. The length of the CDR3 is 15 residues. CDR3 in DNA: TGCGCCAGCAGCTTGGCGGGGGAGGACACCGGGGAGCTGTTTTTT. Translated: CASSLAGEDTGELFF.

V gene TRBV5-1 combines with J gene TRBJ1-1; 7 nucleotides match TRBD1. CDR1 SGHRS and CDR2 YFSETQ come from the germline V gene. V dropped 2 bases and J dropped 1; count of bases not matched to a gene: 2. The CDR3 consists of 14 residues. The CDR3 reads CASSLQGTNTEAFF. CDR3 DNA: TGCGCCAGCAGCTTACAGGGGACGAACACTGAAGCTTTCTTT.

The gene calls are TRBV29-1 and TRBJ1-5; D unclear. Germline V gene sequence: CDR1 SQVTM, CDR2 ANQGSEA. The CDR3 covers 12 residues. Trimming took 4 bases from V and 3 from J, leaving 7 bases between them. In DNA, the CDR3 is TGCAGCGTTGGGCACCTCAATCAGCCCCAGCATTTT. It translates to CSVGHLNQPQHF.

The chain links TRBV6-5 to TRBJ2-1; 8 bases map to TRBD1. The ends lost 5 bases at V and 7 bases at J; junction bases unmatched: 4. Germline CDR1 is MNHEY and CDR2 is SVGAGI. The length of the CDR3 is 13 residues. CDR3 region: CASSNRQGNEQFF. The CDR3 region has the DNA TGTGCCAGCAGTAACAGACAGGGGAATGAGCAGTTCTTC.

The chain has TRBV13 and TRBJ2-5; TRBD2 matches 14 bases. V was clipped by 3 bases and J by 1 base; unmatched bases: 1. This CDR3 has 16 amino acids. Per the germline V gene, CDR1 is PRHDT and CDR2 is FYEKMQ (reference sequence). Here the CDR3 reads CASSLGLAGVQETQYF. Written as DNA, the CDR3 is TGTGCCAGCAGCTTGGGACTAGCGGGAGTCCAAGAGACCCAGTACTTC.

This chain connects TRBV6-1 to TRBJ2-7; TRBD1 aligns across 8 bases. CDR1 and CDR2 from the germline V gene are MNHNS and SASEGT. With V trimmed by 5 bases and J by 2 bases, 5 bases remained unmatched. The CDR3 is made up of 14 amino acids. CDR3 sequence: CASSRTGNPYEQYF. Here the CDR3 DNA reads TGTGCCAGCAGTCGGACAGGGAATCCCTACGAGCAGTACTTC.

The chain is built from TRBV9 and TRBJ2-3; TRBD2 matches 8 bases. Germline V gives CDR1 SGDLS, CDR2 YYNGEE. This CDR3 region has 15 residues. Trimming cost V 0 bases and J 5 bases; bases outside gene matches: 5. The CDR3 nucleotides read TGTGCCAGCAGCGTAGGGGATCTAGCGGGAGATACGCAGTATTTT. It codes for CASSVGDLAGDTQYF.

This chain joins TRBV7-8 and TRBJ2-1; 13 bases line up with TRBD2. J was trimmed by 8 bases and V by 5 bases; bases with no gene match: 9. The length of the CDR3 is 16 residues. The germline CDR1 and CDR2 sequences are SGHVS and FQNEAQ. The CDR3 nucleotides read TGTGCCAGCAGCCTAGGGACTAGCGGGGTCCGTCATGAGCAGTTCTTC. Its protein product is CASSLGTSGVRHEQFF. Together with reference TRBV7-8 and TRBJ2-1, the CDR3 gives the full variable domain: GAGVSQSPRYKVAKRGQDVALRCDPISGHVSLFWYQQALGQGPEFLTYFQNEAQLDKSGLPSDRFFAERPEGSVSTLKIQRTQQEDSAVYLCASSLGTSGVRHEQFFGPGTRLTVL.

V usage is TRBV28 and J usage is TRBJ2-3, with 7 positions matching TRBD2. This CDR3 region has 16 residues. Trimming at V came to 3 bases and at J to 3 bases, leaving 9 bases not matched to a gene. CDR1 and CDR2 from the germline V gene are MDHEN and SYDVKM. The CDR3 nucleotides are TGTGCCAGCAGTTTTATTGAGACTAGCATGACAGATACGCAGTATTTT. Translation gives CASSFIETSMTDTQYF.

The V call is TRBV30, the J call TRBJ2-7; no definite D call. Germline V CDR1 and CDR2: GTSNPN, SVGIG (reference sequence). This CDR3 is 12 amino acids long. The V and J ends lost 0 bases and 5 bases respectively, with 8 bases between them. The CDR3 is CAWSVSGNEQYF. CDR3 coding DNA: TGTGCCTGGAGTGTCTCTGGGAACGAGCAGTACTTC.

This clone was found once. This chain joins TRBV2 and TRBJ2-5; 9 bases line up with TRBD2. CDR1 and CDR2 from the germline V gene are SNHLY and FYNNEI. This CDR3 has 14 residues. V dropped 8 bases and J dropped 1; count of bases not matched to a gene: 5. CDR3 sequence: CASVKTSGQETQYF. The CDR3 DNA follows: TGTGCCAGCGTTAAGACTAGCGGCCAAGAGACCCAGTACTTC.

The rearrangement uses TRBV5-1 and TRBJ2-3, with 7 bases matching TRBD2. V shed 0 bases, J shed 1 base, and the junction held 5 bases outside the gene matches. From germline, CDR1 is SGHRS and CDR2 YFSETQ. This CDR3 contains 16 residues. DNA for the CDR3: TGCGCCAGCAGCTTGGATGGGGGAGGGGGCACAGATACGCAGTATTTT. Its translation: CASSLDGGGGTDTQYF.

This sequence joins TRBV6-5 and TRBJ1-1; maybe TRBD1 (5 bases). Germline V lookup: CDR1 MNHEY, CDR2 SVGAGI. V lost 5 bases and J 5 bases, leaving 18 bases between the germline ends. The CDR3 covers 15 residues. The CDR3 region has the DNA TGTGCCAGCAGTCCGGTTCAGGGAAAGTCGACTGAAGCTTTCTTT. The encoded protein is CASSPVQGKSTEAFF.